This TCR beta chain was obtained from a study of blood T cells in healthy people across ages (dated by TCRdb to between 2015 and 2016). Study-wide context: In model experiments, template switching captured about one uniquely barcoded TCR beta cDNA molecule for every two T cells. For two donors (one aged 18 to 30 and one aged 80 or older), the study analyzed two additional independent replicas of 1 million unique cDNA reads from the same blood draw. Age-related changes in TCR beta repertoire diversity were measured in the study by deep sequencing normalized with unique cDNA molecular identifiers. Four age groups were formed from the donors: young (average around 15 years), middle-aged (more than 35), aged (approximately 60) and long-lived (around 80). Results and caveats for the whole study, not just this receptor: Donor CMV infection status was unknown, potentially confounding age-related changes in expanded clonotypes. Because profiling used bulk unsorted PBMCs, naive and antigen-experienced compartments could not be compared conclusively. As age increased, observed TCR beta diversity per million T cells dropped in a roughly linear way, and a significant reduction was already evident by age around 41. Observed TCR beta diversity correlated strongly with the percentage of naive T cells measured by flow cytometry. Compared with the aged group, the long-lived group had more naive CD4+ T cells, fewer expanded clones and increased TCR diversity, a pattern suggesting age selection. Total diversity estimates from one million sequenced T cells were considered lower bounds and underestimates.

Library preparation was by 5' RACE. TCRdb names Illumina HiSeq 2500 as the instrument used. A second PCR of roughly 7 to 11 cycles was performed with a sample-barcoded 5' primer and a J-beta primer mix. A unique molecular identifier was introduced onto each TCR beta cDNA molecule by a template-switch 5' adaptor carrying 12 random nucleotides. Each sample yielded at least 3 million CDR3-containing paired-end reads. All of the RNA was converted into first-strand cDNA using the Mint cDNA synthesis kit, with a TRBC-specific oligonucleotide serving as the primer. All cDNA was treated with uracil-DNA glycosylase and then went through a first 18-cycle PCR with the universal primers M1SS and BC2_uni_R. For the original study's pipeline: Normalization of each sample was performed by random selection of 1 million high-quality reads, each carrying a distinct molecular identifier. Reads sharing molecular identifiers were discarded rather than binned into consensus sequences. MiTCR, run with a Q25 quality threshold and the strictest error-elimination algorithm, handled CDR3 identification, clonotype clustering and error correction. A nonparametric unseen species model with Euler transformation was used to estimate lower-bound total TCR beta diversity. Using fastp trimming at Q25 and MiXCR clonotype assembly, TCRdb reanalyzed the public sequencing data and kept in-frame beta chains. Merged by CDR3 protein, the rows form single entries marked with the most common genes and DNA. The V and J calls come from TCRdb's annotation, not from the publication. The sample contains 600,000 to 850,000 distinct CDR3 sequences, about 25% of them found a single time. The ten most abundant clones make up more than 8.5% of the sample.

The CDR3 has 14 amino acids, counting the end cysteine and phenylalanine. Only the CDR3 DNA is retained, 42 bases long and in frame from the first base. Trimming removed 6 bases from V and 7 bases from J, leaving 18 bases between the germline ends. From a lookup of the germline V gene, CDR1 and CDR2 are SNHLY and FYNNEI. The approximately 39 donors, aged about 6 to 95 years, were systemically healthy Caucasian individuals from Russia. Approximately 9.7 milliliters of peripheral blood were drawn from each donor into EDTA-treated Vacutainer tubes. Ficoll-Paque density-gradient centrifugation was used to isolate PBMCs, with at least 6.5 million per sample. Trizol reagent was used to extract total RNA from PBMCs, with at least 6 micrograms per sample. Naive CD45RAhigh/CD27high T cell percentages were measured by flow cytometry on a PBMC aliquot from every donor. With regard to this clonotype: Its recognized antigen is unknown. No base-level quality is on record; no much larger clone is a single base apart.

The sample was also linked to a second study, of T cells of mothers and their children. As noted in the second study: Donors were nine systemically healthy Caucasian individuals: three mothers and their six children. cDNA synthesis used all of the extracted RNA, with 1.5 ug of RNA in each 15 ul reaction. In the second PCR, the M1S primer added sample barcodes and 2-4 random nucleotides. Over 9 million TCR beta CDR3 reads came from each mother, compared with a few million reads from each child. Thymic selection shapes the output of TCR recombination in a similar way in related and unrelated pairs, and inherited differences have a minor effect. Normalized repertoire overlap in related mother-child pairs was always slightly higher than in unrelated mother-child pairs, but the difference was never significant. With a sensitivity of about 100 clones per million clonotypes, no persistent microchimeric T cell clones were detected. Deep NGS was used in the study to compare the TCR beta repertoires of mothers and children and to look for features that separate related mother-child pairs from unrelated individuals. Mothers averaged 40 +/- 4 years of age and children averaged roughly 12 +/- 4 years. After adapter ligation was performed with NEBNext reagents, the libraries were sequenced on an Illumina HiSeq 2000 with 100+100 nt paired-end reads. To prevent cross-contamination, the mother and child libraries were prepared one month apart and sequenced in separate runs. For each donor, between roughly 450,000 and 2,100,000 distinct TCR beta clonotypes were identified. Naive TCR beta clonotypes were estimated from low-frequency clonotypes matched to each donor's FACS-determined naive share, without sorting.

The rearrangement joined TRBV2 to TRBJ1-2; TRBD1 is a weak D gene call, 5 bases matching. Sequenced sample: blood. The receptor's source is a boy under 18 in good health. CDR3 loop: CASRLEGGAGGYTF. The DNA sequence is TGTGCCAGCAGGCTGGAAGGAGGGGCCGGTGGCTACACCTTC. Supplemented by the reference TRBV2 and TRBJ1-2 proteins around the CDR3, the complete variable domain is EPEVTQTPSHQVTQMGQEVILRCVPISNHLYFYWYRQILGQKVEFLVSFYNNEISEKSEIFDDQFSVERPDGSNFTLKIRSTKLEDSAMYFCASRLEGGAGGYTFGSGTRLTVV.